The TCR beta chain described here comes from a study of T-cell memory formation after mild COVID-19. TCRdb reprocessed the 5' RACE reads with MiXCR, giving one entry per CDR3 protein. The sample yields 190,000 or so distinct CDR3 sequences, under 12% seen once. The length of the CDR3 is 14 residues. Per the germline V gene, CDR1 is DFQATT and CDR2 is SNEGSKA (reference sequence). With 3 bases clipped from V and 2 bases from J, the junction kept 5 bases outside the gene matches. The sequencing sample was made of PBMCs or a T cell subset sorted from them (not recorded which). The chain has TRBV20-1 and TRBJ2-3, with TRBD1 identical over 7 bases. This TCR was sampled from a young man who had mild COVID-19 (a few samples of this study predate the infection). Cell type and time point are not known. DNA for the CDR3: TGCAGTGCTAGTAGGGGGCTGTTCACAGATACGCAGTATTTT. The encoded protein is CSASRGLFTDTQYF.